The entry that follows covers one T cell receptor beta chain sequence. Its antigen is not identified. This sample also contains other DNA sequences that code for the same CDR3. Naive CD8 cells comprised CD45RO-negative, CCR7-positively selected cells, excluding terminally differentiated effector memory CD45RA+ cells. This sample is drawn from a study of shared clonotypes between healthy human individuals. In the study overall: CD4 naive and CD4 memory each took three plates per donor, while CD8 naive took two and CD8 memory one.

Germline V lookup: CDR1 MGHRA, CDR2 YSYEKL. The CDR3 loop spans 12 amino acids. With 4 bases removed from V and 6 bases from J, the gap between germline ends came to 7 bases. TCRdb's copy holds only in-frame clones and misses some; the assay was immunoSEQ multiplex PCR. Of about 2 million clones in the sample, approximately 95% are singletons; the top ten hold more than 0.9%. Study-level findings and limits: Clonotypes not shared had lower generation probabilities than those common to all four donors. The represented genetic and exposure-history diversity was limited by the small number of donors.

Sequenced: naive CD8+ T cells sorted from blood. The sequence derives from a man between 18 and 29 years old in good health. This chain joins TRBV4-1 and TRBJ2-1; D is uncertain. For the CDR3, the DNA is TGCGCCAGCAGCCCAAGTGGCAATGAGCAGTTCTTC. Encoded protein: CASSPSGNEQFF.